This T cell receptor beta chain was recorded in a study of brain metastases from non-small cell lung cancer (dated by TCRdb to the late 2010s). In terms of the full investigation: The study profiled the immune microenvironment of paired resected primary tumors and brain metastases taken from patients with non-small-cell lung cancer.

CDR1 SGHVS and CDR2 FNYEAQ are derived from the germline V gene. The CDR3, from cysteine to phenylalanine, totals 14 residues. Only the CDR3 portion is preserved as DNA: 42 bases, with reading frame beginning at the first base. The V end gives up 2 bases and the J end 5 bases, leaving 3 bases in the junction not matched to a gene. What the study reported, not specific to this receptor: Paired brain metastases and primary tumors largely shared TCR repertoires, although T-cell densities in the metastases were sparse. Lower T-cell infiltration was exhibited by brain metastases compared with primary tumors (P < 0.001). Compared with the matched primary tumors, about 62% of brain metastases appeared to show expanded T-cell clones.

The cohort was made up of 39 patients with surgically resected non-small-cell lung cancer, each of whom had both a primary tumor specimen and a brain metastasis specimen. Archival formalin-fixed, paraffin-embedded tissues were used as the tumor specimens. The method behind the library was the immunoSEQ multiplex PCR assay. T-cell receptor beta chain repertoire sequencing was carried out together with a 770-gene immune expression panel. TCRdb retrieved this table from immuneACCESS and kept in-frame rearrangements only. Not all clones are present; in checked studies, unresolved V genes account for under half, and no reason is known for the remainder. Recorded for this sample are approximately 2,600 clones; about 90% of them occurred a single time. The biggest ten clones account for 3.8% of the sample. On this clone: Its antigen remains unidentified. Base qualities are not provided; no much larger clone lies one nucleotide away.

This TCR derives from a donor aged 40 or over with non-small cell lung cancer. Sequenced: primary lung tumor tissue. Sample cell subset or site, as interpreted from the label and publication: primary lung tumor paired with brain metastasis. The chain couples TRBV7-6 to TRBJ2-5; 9 of the junction bases match TRBD2. This receptor carries the CDR3 CASSLFLAGETQYF. The base sequence is TGTGCCAGCAGCTTATTCCTAGCGGGGGAGACCCAGTACTTC.